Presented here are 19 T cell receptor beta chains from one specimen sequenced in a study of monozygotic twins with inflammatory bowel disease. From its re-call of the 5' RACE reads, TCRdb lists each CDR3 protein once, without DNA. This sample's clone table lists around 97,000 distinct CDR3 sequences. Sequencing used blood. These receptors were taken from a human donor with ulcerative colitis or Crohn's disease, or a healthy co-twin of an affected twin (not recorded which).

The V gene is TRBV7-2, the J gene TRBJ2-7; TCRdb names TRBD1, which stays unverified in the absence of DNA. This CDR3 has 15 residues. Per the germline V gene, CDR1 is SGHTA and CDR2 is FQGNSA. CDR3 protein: CASSRGQESSYEQYF.

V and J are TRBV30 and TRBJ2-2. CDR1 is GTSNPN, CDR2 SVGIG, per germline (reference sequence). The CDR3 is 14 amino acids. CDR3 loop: CAWSVDLTPGELFF.

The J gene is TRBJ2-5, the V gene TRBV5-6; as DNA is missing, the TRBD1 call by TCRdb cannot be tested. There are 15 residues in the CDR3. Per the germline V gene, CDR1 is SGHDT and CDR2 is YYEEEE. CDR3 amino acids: CASSSPGAGLETQYF.

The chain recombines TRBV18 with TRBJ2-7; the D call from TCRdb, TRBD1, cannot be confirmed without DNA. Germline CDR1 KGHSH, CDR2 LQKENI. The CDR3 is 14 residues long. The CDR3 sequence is CASSPYASGDEQYF.

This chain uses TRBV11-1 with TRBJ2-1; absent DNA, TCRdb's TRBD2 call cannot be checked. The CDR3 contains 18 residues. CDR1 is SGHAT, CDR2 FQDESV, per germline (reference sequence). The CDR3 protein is CASSPRTSGLVGPDEQFF. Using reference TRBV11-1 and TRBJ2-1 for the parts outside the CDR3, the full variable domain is EAEVAQSPRYKITEKSQAVAFWCDPISGHATLYWYRQILGQGPELLVQFQDESVVDDSQLPKDRFSAERLKGVDSTLKIQPAELGDSAMYLCASSPRTSGLVGPDEQFFGPGTRLTVL.

The CDR3 region is CASSSGDNYEQYF. J is TRBJ2-7 and V is TRBV5-6; absent DNA, TCRdb's TRBD1 call cannot be checked. The CDR3 runs 13 residues. Germline V gene lookup returns CDR1 SGHDT and CDR2 YYEEEE.

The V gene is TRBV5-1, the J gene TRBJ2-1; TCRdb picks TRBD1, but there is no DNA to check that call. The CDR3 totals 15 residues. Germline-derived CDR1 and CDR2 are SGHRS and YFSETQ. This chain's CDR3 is CASSLSGTGYNEQFF.

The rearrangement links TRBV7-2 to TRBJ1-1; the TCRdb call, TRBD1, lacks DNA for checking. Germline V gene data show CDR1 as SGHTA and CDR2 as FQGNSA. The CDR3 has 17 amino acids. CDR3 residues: CASSYRDTSLMNTEAFF. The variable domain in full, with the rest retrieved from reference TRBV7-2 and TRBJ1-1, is GAGVSQSPSNKVTEKGKDVELRCDPISGHTALYWYRQSLGQGLEFLIYFQGNSAPDKSGLPSDRFSAERTGGSVSTLTIQRTQQEDSAVYLCASSYRDTSLMNTEAFFGQGTRLTVV.

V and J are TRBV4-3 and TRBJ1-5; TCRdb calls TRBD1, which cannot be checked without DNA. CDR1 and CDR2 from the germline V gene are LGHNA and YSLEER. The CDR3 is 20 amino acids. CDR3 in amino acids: CASSQDRLQGPLSGNQPQHF.

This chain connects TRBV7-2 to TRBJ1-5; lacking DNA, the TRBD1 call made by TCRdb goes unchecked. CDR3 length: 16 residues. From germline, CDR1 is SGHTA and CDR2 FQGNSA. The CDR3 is CASSPLPGGSNQPQHF.

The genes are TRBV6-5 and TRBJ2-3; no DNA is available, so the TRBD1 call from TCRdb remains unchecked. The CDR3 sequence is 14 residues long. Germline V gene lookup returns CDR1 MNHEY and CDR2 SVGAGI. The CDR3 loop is CASSYNRGTDTQYF.

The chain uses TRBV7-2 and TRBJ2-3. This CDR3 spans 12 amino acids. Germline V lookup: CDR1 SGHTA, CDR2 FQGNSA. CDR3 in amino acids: CASSLALYTQYF.

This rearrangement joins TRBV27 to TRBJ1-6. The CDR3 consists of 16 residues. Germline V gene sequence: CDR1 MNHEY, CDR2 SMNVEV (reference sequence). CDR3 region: CASQKEGSSYNSPLHF.

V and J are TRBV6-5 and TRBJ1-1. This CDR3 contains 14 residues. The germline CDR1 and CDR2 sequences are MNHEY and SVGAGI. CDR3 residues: CASSYSNANTEAFF.

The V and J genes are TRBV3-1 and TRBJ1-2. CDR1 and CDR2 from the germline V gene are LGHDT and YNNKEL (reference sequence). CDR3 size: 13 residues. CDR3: CASSRTDSGGYTF.

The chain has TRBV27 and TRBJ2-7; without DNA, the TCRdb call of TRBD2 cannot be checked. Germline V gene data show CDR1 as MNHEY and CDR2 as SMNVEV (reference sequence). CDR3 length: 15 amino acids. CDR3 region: CASSLSGRSSYEQYF.

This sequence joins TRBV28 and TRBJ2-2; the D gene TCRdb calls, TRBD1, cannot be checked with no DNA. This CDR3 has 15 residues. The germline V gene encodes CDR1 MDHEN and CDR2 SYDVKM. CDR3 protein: CASTWAQGATGELFF.

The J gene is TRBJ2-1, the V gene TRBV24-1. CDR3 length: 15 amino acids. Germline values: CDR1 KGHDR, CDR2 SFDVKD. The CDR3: CATSETGSTYNEQFF.

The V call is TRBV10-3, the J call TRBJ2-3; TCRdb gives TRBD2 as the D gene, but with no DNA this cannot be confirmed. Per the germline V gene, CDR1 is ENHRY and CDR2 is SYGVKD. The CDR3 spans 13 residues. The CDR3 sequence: CAHSGGGTDTQYF.